These T cell receptor beta chains were read from a single sample in a study of blood T cell repertoires in COVID-19. Data came from immunoSEQ multiplex PCR; TCRdb stores just in-frame clones and leaves some out. The sample holds some 260,000 clones, less than 85% seen once. Sequenced material: peripheral blood. These receptors all stem from a woman at least 80 years old with active or convalescent COVID-19. Each CDR3 is given with its conserved first and last residue. Each record gives: CDR3 protein, CDR3 DNA, V gene, CDR3 length, J gene, D gene, clone size. The D gene is left open where the match is weak. Size is omitted from some rows. Given values are once, few, many or a class for expanded clones.

CASSVEQVAEAFF	TGTGCCAGCAGTGTAGAACAGGTAGCTGAAGCTTTCTTT	TRBV2	13	TRBJ1-1	-	-
CASSIWAPGDTQYF	TGTGCCAGTAGTATCTGGGCCCCAGGTGATACGCAGTATTTT	TRBV19	14	TRBJ2-3	-	-
CASSRSGNTGELFF	TGTGCCAGCAGCCGCTCAGGGAACACCGGGGAGCTGTTTTTT	TRBV3-1/TRBV3-2	14	TRBJ2-2	-	-
CASSLGQGAVGAFF	TGCGCCAGCAGCTTGGGGCAGGGGGCAGTTGGCGCTTTCTTT	TRBV5-1	14	TRBJ1-1	TRBD1	-
CASSRQGVYEQYF	TGTGCCAGCAGCCGGCAGGGGGTGTACGAGCAGTACTTC	TRBV3-1/TRBV3-2	13	TRBJ2-7	TRBD1	-
CASSLRLAGRTDTQYF	TGTGCCAGCAGTTTACGACTAGCGGGGCGCACAGATACGCAGTATTTT	TRBV27	16	TRBJ2-3	TRBD2	-
CASTSQGGAGELFF	TGTGCCAGCACCTCACAGGGAGGGGCCGGGGAGCTGTTTTTT	TRBV6-4	14	TRBJ2-2	-	-
CASSLGPEGSTQYF	TGCGCCAGCAGCTTGGGGCCGGAGGGAAGTACCCAGTACTTC	TRBV5-1	14	TRBJ2-5	-	-
CASSPPGREGQPQHF	TGTGCCAGCTCACCACCTGGGAGGGAAGGTCAGCCCCAGCATTTT	TRBV18	15	TRBJ1-5	-	-
CASSQEGSGRIDNEQFF	TGCGCCAGCAGCCAAGAGGGTAGCGGGAGAATAGACAATGAGCAGTTCTTC	TRBV4-1	17	TRBJ2-1	TRBD2	once
CAWSLAGRSTDTQYF	TGTGCCTGGAGCCTAGCGGGGCGTAGCACAGATACGCAGTATTTT	TRBV30	15	TRBJ2-3	TRBD2	once
CASSLQGENTEAFF	TGTGCCAGTAGTCTACAGGGGGAGAACACTGAAGCTTTCTTT	TRBV19	14	TRBJ1-1	TRBD1	once